This section outlines one TCR beta chain sequence together with its context. The protocol was immunoSEQ multiplex PCR, while the TCRdb copy is restricted to in-frame clones and leaves out a portion. The sample consists of 65,000 to 70,000 clones, 82% of them appearing once. The sample belongs to a study of OX40 agonist ivuxolimab in advanced cancers. Looking at the study overall: Head and neck, renal cell, melanoma or hepatocellular carcinoma were the cancers that dose-escalation patients had.

This CDR3 is 22 amino acids long. The germline V gene has CDR1 SGHVS and CDR2 FQNEAQ. Unmatched junction bases numbered 30, after V lost 4 bases and J lost 7 bases. The chain combines TRBV7-8 with TRBJ2-3; the match to TRBD1 covers 9 bases. The sequenced sample was CD4+ or CD8+ T cells sorted from blood, obtained in a trial of the OX40 agonist ivuxolimab. The sequence was collected from an adult with an advanced solid tumor such as melanoma, head and neck, liver or kidney cancer. The CDR3 DNA sequence: TGTGCCAGCAGCTCAGAATCAACCGGGACAGGGTTTGACTTAAGCCCACCCCATACGCAGTATTTT. It translates to CASSSESTGTGFDLSPPHTQYF.